These T cell receptor beta chains were read from a single sample in a study of T cells in Graves' hyperthyroidism and ophthalmopathy. Via MiXCR, TCRdb re-called the multiplex PCR reads, giving one row per CDR3 protein. The table includes hundreds of thousands of distinct CDR3 sequences, 18% detected once. The sequenced material came from blood. These receptor sequences come from a woman between 50 and 59 years old with Graves' hyperthyroidism that later progressed to Graves' ophthalmopathy. The CDR3 runs from the conserved cysteine through the conserved F or W. A D gene is named only where the DNA matches it firmly. Part of the rows lack a size; the others show once, few, many or a class for expanded clones.

v_gene	abundance	d_gene	j_gene	CDR3nt	CDR3aa
TRBV6-1	.	TRBD2	TRBJ2-3	TGTGCCAGCACAGCGGGGCCTAGCACAGATACGCAGTATTTT	CASTAGPSTDTQYF
TRBV12-3/TRBV12-4	many	.	TRBJ1-1	TGTGCCAGCAGTAACGCTGACGGCGTGAACACTGAAGCTTTCTTT	CASSNADGVNTEAFF
TRBV20-1	many	.	TRBJ1-5	TGCAGTGCTAGGACGGGGGGAGTACGCCAGCCCCAGCATTTT	CSARTGGVRQPQHF
TRBV6-1	.	.	TRBJ1-1	TGTGCCAGCAGTGAGTACAAGGTGGGAGCTTTCTTT	CASSEYKVGAFF
TRBV12-3/TRBV12-4	many	TRBD1	TRBJ2-5	TGTGCCAGCACGGGACAGGGGGTTGGGACCCAGTACTTC	CASTGQGVGTQYF
TRBV7-9	many	TRBD2	TRBJ2-1	TGTGCCAGCAGCTTAGTGCCTAGCGGGGGGGCAACTGAGCAGTTCTTC	CASSLVPSGGATEQFF
TRBV30	.	.	TRBJ2-7	TGTGCCTGGTCCGGGGGCAGTACCTACGAGCAGTACTTC	CAWSGGSTYEQYF
TRBV29-1	.	.	TRBJ1-1	TGCAGCGCCGGGGGCCCTGAAGCTTTCTTT	CSAGGPEAFF
TRBV2	many	TRBD2	TRBJ2-7	TGTGCCAGCAGTCGACTAGCGGGGGGGTCCTACGAGCAGTACTTC	CASSRLAGGSYEQYF
TRBV29-1	few	TRBD2	TRBJ2-5	TGCAGCGTTGGGGGCCTAGCGGGGGGAATCTCCGAGACCCAGTACTTC	CSVGGLAGGISETQYF
TRBV7-9	many	.	TRBJ2-3	TGTGCCAGCAGCCCCCTCCAGGGGACGACGGGAATATTGACAGATACGCAGTATTTT	CASSPLQGTTGILTDTQYF
TRBV29-1	.	TRBD1	TRBJ1-2	TGCAGCGTCAACAGGGGTGACTATGGCTACACCTTC	CSVNRGDYGYTF
TRBV15	.	TRBD2	TRBJ2-3	TGTGCCACCAGCACTTTCAAGCGGGGGGCCACAGATACGCAGTATTTT	CATSTFKRGATDTQYF
TRBV18	few	TRBD1	TRBJ2-3	TGTGCCAGCTCACGCGGGACAGGGGACCCAGATACGCAGTATTTT	CASSRGTGDPDTQYF
TRBV3-1	many	.	TRBJ1-5	TGTGCCAGCAGCCCGGACAGCCGATACCAGCCCCAGCATTTT	CASSPDSRYQPQHF
TRBV27	many	.	TRBJ1-1	TGTGCCAGCAGTTATAACAGGGAGGACACTGAAGCTTTCTTT	CASSYNREDTEAFF
TRBV28	.	TRBD1	TRBJ1-6	TGTGCCAGCAGTCCCGAGACAGGGCGTCGCTCACCCCTCCACTTT	CASSPETGRRSPLHF
TRBV9	.	.	TRBJ2-1	TGTGCCAGCAGCCCCGACTCCCGCATCTACAATGAGCAGTTCTTC	CASSPDSRIYNEQFF
TRBV20-1	.	.	TRBJ2-1	TGCAGTGCCTCCCCGGGGGTGATGCAGTTCTTC	CSASPGVMQFF
TRBV30	many	.	TRBJ2-5	TGTGCCTGGACAGTGGGAGAGACCCAGTACTTC	CAWTVGETQYF
TRBV20-1	few	.	TRBJ1-2	TGCAGTTCCCCTGAGGGGTGGGCCAACTATGGCTACACCTTC	CSSPEGWANYGYTF
TRBV18	few	.	TRBJ2-3	TGTGCCAGCTCACCAAACAGGCAGGATACGCAGTATTTT	CASSPNRQDTQYF
TRBV7-9	few	TRBD1	TRBJ1-1	TGTGCCAGCAGGGGACAGGGGGCGGCGGGGGCTTTCTTT	CASRGQGAAGAFF
TRBV4-1	many	TRBD1	TRBJ2-7	TGCGCCAGCAGCCCGTACCACAGGGGGCGCGACGAGCAGTACTTC	CASSPYHRGRDEQYF
TRBV4-1	few	.	TRBJ2-1	TGCGCCAGCAGCCAAGGTGAGGGGCCCTCCTACAATGAGCAGTTCTTC	CASSQGEGPSYNEQFF
TRBV2	many	.	TRBJ1-2	TGTGCCAGCAGTGAATTCGGGGGGGAGAATGGCTACACCTTC	CASSEFGGENGYTF
TRBV12-3/TRBV12-4	many	TRBD2	TRBJ2-2	TGTGCCAGCAGTATCCGACTAGCGGGGGGGCCCGGGACCGGGGAGCTGTTTTTT	CASSIRLAGGPGTGELFF
TRBV20-1	.	.	TRBJ2-7	TGCAGTGCTAGCCTTCGGAGCTACGAGCAGTACTTC	CSASLRSYEQYF
TRBV6-1	.	TRBD1	TRBJ1-4	TGTGCCAGCAGTGTAGGGGGCGCTGGGGAAAAACTGTTTTTT	CASSVGGAGEKLFF
TRBV10-1	.	.	TRBJ2-2	TGCGCCAGCAGTGGTGGGGCAGACACCGGGGAGCTGTTTTTT	CASSGGADTGELFF
TRBV3-1	.	TRBD2	TRBJ2-1	TGTGCCAGCAGCCAAAGCGGGGGGGCCACCAATGAGCAGTTCTTC	CASSQSGGATNEQFF
TRBV11-2	many	TRBD2	TRBJ2-7	TGTGCCAGCAGCGGGGGACTAGCGGGGCACGAGCAGTACTTC	CASSGGLAGHEQYF
TRBV6-1	.	.	TRBJ2-1	TGTGCCAGCATTGACGGGGGCCACTCCTACAATGAGCAGTTCTTC	CASIDGGHSYNEQFF